The 9 T cell receptor beta chains below all came from one sample that was sequenced in a study of shared clonotypes between healthy human individuals. Method: immunoSEQ multiplex PCR; TCRdb's copy keeps in-frame clones and lacks some. Of around 1.1 million clones in the sample, 75% to 80% were seen once. Sequencing was carried out using memory CD4+ T cells from PBMCs. Subset here: CD45RA-negative fraction. Receptors originate from a man aged 18-30 years in good health. Some clones in this sample may be carry-over from other donors' samples.

The chain has TRBV7-9 and TRBJ2-7; 10 bases agree with TRBD1. The CDR3 extends over 16 amino acids. The trim removed 2 bases at V and 3 bases at J, leaving 7 bases unmatched. Germline CDR1 and CDR2: SEHNR and FQNEAQ (reference sequence). As DNA, the CDR3 is TGTGCCAGCAGCTTACTACTTCGGGACAGGGGCTACGAGCAGTACTTC. Translation: CASSLLLRDRGYEQYF.

With regard to this clone: This same CDR3 is encoded by further DNA sequences in the sample. The V and J genes are TRBV7-3 and TRBJ2-5, with D hard to call. Trimming cost V 5 bases and J 2 bases, with 9 bases left between them. Germline CDR1 reads SGHTA; CDR2 reads FQGTGA. The CDR3 runs 13 residues. CDR3 protein: CASSRTAQETQYF. In DNA, the CDR3 is TGTGCCAGCAGCCGAACCGCTCAAGAGACCCAGTACTTC.

The chain combines TRBV7-2 with TRBJ2-5; D is ambiguous. CDR3 length equals 16 residues. Trimming shortened V by 5 bases and J by 3 bases, and 19 bases separated the two germline ends. CDR1 is SGHTA and CDR2 is FQGNSA in the germline V gene. CDR3 sequence reads: CASSDVVFDQEETQYF. The DNA for the CDR3 is TGTGCCAGCAGCGACGTTGTTTTCGACCAAGAAGAGACCCAGTACTTC.

The CDR3 is CASSPYTANYGYTF. The CDR3 nucleotides are TGTGCCAGCAGTCCCTACACAGCTAACTATGGCTACACCTTC. The V and J genes are TRBV28 and TRBJ1-2; D call uncertain. The germline CDR1 and CDR2 sequences are MDHEN and SYDVKM. CDR3 length: 14 residues. Trimming removed 5 bases from V and 0 bases from J, with 10 bases in between.

The chain links TRBV5-1 to TRBJ2-7, with a weak D call TRBD1 (7 bases). With 0 bases removed from V and 5 bases from J, the gap between germline ends came to 12 bases. The CDR3 is made up of 14 amino acids. Germline CDR1 SGHRS, CDR2 YFSETQ. The CDR3 DNA sequence: TGCGCCAGCAGCTTGGGGCAGGGGGGTAACGAGCAGTACTTC. Protein sequence: CASSLGQGGNEQYF.

The chain links TRBV5-1 to TRBJ2-1, with 7 bases fitting TRBD2. Trimming removed 4 bases from V and 0 bases from J; junction bases left unmatched: 10. The CDR3 is made up of 17 amino acids. Germline lookup yields CDR1 SGHRS and CDR2 YFSETQ. CDR3 in amino acids: CASSPTKRGSSYNEQFF. The CDR3 DNA follows: TGCGCCAGCAGCCCCACCAAGCGGGGTAGCTCCTACAATGAGCAGTTCTTC. The variable domain in full, completed from reference TRBV5-1 and TRBJ2-1, reads KAGVTQTPRYLIKTRGQQVTLSCSPISGHRSVSWYQQTPGQGLQFLFEYFSETQRNKGNFPGRFSGRQFSNSRSEMNVSTLELGDSALYLCASSPTKRGSSYNEQFFGPGTRLTVL.

The V and J genes are TRBV5-4 and TRBJ2-5; 8 nucleotides align to TRBD2. The CDR3 is 17 amino acids. V was pared by 4 bases and J by 4 bases, with 15 bases of the junction left unmatched. CDR1 and CDR2 (germline): SGHNT, YYREEE (reference sequence). The CDR3 sequence: CASSRVGLAGSLETQYF. The CDR3 DNA reads as TGTGCCAGCAGCAGAGTTGGGCTAGCGGGTTCCCTAGAGACCCAGTACTTC.

J is TRBJ2-1 and V is TRBV4-2, with D uncertain. Trimming cost V 3 bases and J 5 bases, with 8 bases left between them. The CDR3 covers 13 residues. CDR1 is LGHNA, CDR2 YNFKEQ, per germline. The CDR3 protein is CASSQNVNNEQFF. The CDR3 DNA reads TGTGCCAGCAGCCAGAACGTCAACAATGAGCAGTTCTTC.

This clone was observed a few times. V is TRBV5-1 and J is TRBJ2-3, with a possible D match to TRBD2 (6 bases). Germline CDR1 and CDR2: SGHRS and YFSETQ. This CDR3 is 16 amino acids long. Trimming removed 1 base at V and 2 bases at J, with 14 bases between. This CDR3 reads CASSLSGAGYTDTQYF. CDR3 nucleotide sequence: TGCGCCAGCAGCTTGTCAGGTGCGGGGTACACAGATACGCAGTATTTT.